One and the same sample provided the 2 T cell receptor beta chains below, sequenced in a study of CD8 T cells in Susac syndrome. Random hexamers primed reverse transcription of roughly 0.5 to 1 ug RNA. Each CDR3 protein gets one entry after TCRdb re-called the immunoSEQ multiplex PCR reads with MiXCR. Here the sample spans approximately 300,000 distinct CDR3 sequences, about nine tenths being singletons. The specimen sequenced was CD8+ T cells from PBMCs. The receptors here all came from a human donor with multiple sclerosis.

The chain couples TRBV20-1 to TRBJ2-7; D not resolved. CDR1 is DFQATT and CDR2 is SNEGSKA in the germline V gene (reference sequence). The CDR3 has 15 amino acids. Deletions cut 0 bases from V and 0 bases from J, with 12 bases between. The DNA of the CDR3 is TGCAGTGCTAGAGATCTCAGTTTTCTCTCCTACGAGCAGTACTTC. Amino acid sequence: CSARDLSFLSYEQYF.

The V call is TRBV29-1, the J call TRBJ1-6; D gene unclear. Germline V gene data show CDR1 as SQVTM and CDR2 as ANQGSEA. Trimming removed 1 base from V and 8 bases from J, with 9 bases in between. The CDR3 extends over 13 amino acids. CDR3 sequence: CSVEGGGDSPLHF. The DNA of the CDR3 is TGCAGCGTTGAAGGGGGTGGTGATTCACCCCTCCACTTT.